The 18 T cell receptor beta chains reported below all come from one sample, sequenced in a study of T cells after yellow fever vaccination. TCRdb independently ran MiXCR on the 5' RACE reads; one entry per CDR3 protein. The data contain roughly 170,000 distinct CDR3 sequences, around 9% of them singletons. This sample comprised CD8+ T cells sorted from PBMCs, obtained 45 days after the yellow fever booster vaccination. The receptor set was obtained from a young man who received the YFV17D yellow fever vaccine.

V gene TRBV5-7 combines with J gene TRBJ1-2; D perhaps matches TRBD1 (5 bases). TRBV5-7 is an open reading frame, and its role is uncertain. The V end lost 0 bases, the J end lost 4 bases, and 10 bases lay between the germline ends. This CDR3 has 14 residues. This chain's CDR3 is CASSLARAGYGYTF. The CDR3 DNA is TGTGCCAGCAGCTTGGCCAGGGCGGGCTATGGCTACACCTTC.

The CDR3: CASSSTSLGHNEQFF. The CDR3 nucleotides read TGTGCCAGTAGCTCGACTAGCCTGGGACACAATGAGCAGTTCTTC. The chain joins TRBV19 to TRBJ2-1; 7 bases map to TRBD2. V dropped 6 bases and J dropped 5; count of bases not matched to a gene: 10. The CDR3 spans 15 residues. Germline assignment: CDR1 LNHDA and CDR2 SQIVND (reference sequence). The whole variable domain, filled in from reference TRBV19 and TRBJ2-1, reads DGGITQSPKYLFRKEGQNVTLSCEQNLNHDAMYWYRQDPGQGLRLIYYSQIVNDFQKGDIAEGYSVSREKKESFPLTVTSAQKNPTAFYLCASSSTSLGHNEQFFGPGTRLTVL.

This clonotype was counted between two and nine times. DNA for the CDR3: TGTGCCAGCAGCTTGAAACCGCGGGGGGACTCAGATACGCAGTATTTT. It encodes CASSLKPRGDSDTQYF. The chain couples TRBV7-9 to TRBJ2-3, with 8 bases aligning to TRBD2. With V trimmed by 3 bases and J by 4 bases, 9 bases remained unmatched. The germline CDR1 and CDR2 sequences are SEHNR and FQNEAQ (reference sequence). This CDR3 contains 16 residues.

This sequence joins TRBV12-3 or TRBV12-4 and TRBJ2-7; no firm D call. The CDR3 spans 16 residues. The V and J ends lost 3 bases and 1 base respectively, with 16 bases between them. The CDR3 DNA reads TGTGCCAGCAGTTTTGCTCCGGGCACCTCATCCTACGAGCAGTACTTC. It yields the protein CASSFAPGTSSYEQYF.

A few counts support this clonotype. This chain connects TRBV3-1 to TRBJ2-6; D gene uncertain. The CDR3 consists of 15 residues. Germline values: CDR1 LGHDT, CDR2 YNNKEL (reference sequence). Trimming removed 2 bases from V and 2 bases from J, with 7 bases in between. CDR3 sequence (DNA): TGTGCCAGCAGCCAACAGGTAACTGGGGCCAACGTCCTGACTTTC. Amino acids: CASSQQVTGANVLTF.

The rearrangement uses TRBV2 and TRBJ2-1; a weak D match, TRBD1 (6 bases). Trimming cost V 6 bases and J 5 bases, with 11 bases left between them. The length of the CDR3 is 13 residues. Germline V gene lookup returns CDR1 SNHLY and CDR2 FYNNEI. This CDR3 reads CASRAYRDNEQFF. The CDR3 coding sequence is TGTGCCAGCAGAGCCTACAGGGACAATGAGCAGTTCTTC.

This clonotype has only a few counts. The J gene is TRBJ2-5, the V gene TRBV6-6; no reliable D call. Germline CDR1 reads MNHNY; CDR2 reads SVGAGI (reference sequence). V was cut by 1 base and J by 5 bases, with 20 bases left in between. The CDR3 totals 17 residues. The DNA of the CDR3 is TGTGCCAGCAGTTACTTTCCCCAGGACGACGTCCGGGAGACCCAGTACTTC. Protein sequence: CASSYFPQDDVRETQYF.

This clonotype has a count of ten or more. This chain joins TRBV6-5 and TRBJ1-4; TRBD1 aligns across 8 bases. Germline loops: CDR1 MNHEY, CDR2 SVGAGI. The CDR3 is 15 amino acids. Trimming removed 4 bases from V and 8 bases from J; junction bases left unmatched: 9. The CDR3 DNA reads TGTGCCAGCAGTTCGCTCCAGGGGGCTGGGGAAAAACTGTTTTTT. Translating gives CASSSLQGAGEKLFF.

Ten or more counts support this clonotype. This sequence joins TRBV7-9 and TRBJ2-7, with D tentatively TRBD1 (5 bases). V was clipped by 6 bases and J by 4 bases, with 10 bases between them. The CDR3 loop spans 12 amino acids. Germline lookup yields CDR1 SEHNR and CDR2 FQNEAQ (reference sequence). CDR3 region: CASRMDTYEQYF. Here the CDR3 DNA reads TGTGCCAGCAGGATGGACACTTACGAGCAGTACTTC.

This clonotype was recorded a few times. CDR3 bases: TGCAGTGCTAGAGCCAGACAGACCTACGAGCAGTACTTC. Encoded protein: CSARARQTYEQYF. The rearrangement links TRBV20-1 to TRBJ2-7, with D possibly being TRBD1 (5 bases). Germline CDR1 reads DFQATT; CDR2 reads SNEGSKA (reference sequence). V lost 1 base and J lost 2, with 9 bases in between. This CDR3 comprises 13 residues.

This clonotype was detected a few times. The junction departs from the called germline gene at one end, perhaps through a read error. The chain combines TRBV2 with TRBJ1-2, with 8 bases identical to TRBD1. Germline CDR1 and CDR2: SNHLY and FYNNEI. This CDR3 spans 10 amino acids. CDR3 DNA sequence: TGTGCCAGCAGTAGGGACAGGCCGGTCTTC. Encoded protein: CASSRDRPVF.

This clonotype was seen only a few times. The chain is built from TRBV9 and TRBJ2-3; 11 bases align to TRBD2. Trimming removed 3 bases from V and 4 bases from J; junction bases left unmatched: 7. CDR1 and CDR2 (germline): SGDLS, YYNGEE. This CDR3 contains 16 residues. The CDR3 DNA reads TGTGCCAGCAGCGGGGACCTAGCGGGGGGCTCAGATACGCAGTATTTT. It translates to CASSGDLAGGSDTQYF.

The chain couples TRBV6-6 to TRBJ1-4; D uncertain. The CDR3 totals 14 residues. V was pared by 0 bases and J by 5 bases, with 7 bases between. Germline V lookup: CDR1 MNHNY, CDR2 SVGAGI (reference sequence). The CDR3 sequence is CASSYSFTNEKLFF. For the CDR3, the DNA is TGTGCCAGCAGTTACTCCTTCACGAATGAAAAACTGTTTTTT.

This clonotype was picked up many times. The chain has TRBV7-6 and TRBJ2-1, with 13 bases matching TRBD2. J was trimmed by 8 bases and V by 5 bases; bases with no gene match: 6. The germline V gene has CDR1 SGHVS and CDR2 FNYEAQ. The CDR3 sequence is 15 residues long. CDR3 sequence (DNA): TGTGCCAGCAGCCTCTGGACTAGCGGGGGCGATGAGCAGTTCTTC. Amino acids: CASSLWTSGGDEQFF.

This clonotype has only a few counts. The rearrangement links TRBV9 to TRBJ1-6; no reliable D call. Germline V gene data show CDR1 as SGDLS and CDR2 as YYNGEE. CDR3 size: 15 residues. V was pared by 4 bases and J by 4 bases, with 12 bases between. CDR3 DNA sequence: TGTGCCAGCAGCAAAGTATCGGCTTATAATTCACCCCTCCACTTT. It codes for CASSKVSAYNSPLHF.

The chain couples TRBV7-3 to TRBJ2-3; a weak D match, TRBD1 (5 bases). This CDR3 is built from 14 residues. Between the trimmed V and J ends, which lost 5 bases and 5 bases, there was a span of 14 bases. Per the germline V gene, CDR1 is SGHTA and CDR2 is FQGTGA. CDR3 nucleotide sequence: TGTGCCAGCAGCCCCTCTGGGGCCGGAGATACGCAGTATTTT. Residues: CASSPSGAGDTQYF.

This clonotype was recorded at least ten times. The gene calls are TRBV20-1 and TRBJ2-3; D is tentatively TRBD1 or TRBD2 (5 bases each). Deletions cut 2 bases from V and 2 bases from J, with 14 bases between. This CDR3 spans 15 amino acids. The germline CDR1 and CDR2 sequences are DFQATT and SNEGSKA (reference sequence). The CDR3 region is CSARNWDENTDTQYF. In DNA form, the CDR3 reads TGCAGTGCTAGAAACTGGGACGAAAACACAGATACGCAGTATTTT.

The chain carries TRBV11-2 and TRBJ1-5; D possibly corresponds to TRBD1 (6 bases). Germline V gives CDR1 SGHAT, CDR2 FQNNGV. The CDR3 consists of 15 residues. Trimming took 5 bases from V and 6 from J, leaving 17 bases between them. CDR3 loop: CASSEYAGASQPQHF. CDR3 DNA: TGTGCCAGCAGCGAGTACGCAGGGGCGAGTCAGCCCCAGCATTTT.